The 28 T cell receptor beta chains below come from one sample, sequenced in a study of long-term antiretroviral therapy in people with HIV. The immunoSEQ assay was v3.0, run at survey level. Clones were sequenced by immunoSEQ multiplex PCR, and TCRdb holds only the in-frame ones, with some missing. This table has around 30,000 clones, nearly 97% appearing once. This sample comprised unsorted PBMCs, obtained 5.3 years after starting antiretroviral therapy. These receptors were collected from a man aged 25-45 years with HIV.

In this sample, this clone turned up a few times. This sequence joins TRBV7-2 and TRBJ2-1; D not resolved. Germline lookup yields CDR1 SGHTA and CDR2 FQGNSA. This CDR3 has 15 residues. V lost 4 bases and J 9 bases, leaving 19 bases between the germline ends. The CDR3 nucleotides are TGTGCCAGCAGCTGGCCCAGGTCCTATGCGGCTGAGCAGTTCTTC. Translating it yields CASSWPRSYAAEQFF.

The rearrangement uses TRBV5-1 and TRBJ2-1; 10 positions match TRBD2. Germline-derived CDR1 and CDR2 are SGHRS and YFSETQ. V was pared by 3 bases and J by 4 bases, with 7 bases of the junction left unmatched. The CDR3 has 16 amino acids. In DNA, the CDR3 is TGCGCCAGCAGCTCAAGAGCGGGAGGGGAATACAATGAGCAGTTCTTC. As protein: CASSSRAGGEYNEQFF. Drawing the rest from reference TRBV5-1 and TRBJ2-1, the complete variable domain is KAGVTQTPRYLIKTRGQQVTLSCSPISGHRSVSWYQQTPGQGLQFLFEYFSETQRNKGNFPGRFSGRQFSNSRSEMNVSTLELGDSALYLCASSSRAGGEYNEQFFGPGTRLTVL.

The J gene is TRBJ1-5, the V gene TRBV19; possibly TRBD1 for D (5 bases). Germline V gene lookup returns CDR1 LNHDA and CDR2 SQIVND (reference sequence). The CDR3 runs 15 residues. Trimming removed 6 bases at V and 6 bases at J, with 18 bases between. The CDR3: CASRTLQRGIQPQHF. CDR3 DNA sequence: TGTGCCAGTAGGACCCTACAGAGGGGAATTCAGCCCCAGCATTTT.

The chain uses TRBV7-3 and TRBJ2-5; 7 bases map to TRBD2. With 1 base clipped from V and 2 bases from J, the junction kept 4 bases outside the gene matches. CDR1 and CDR2 (germline): SGHTA, FQGTGA. The CDR3 is 15 residues long. CDR3 in amino acids: CASSLMGAGQETQYF. DNA for the CDR3: TGTGCCAGCAGCTTAATGGGAGCGGGGCAAGAGACCCAGTACTTC.

This sequence joins TRBV28 and TRBJ2-7; either TRBD1 or TRBD2 may fit D (6 bases each). Germline CDR1 and CDR2: MDHEN and SYDVKM. The CDR3 has 15 residues. The germline V and J ends were trimmed by 4 bases and 0 bases, with 13 bases remaining between them. CDR3 protein: CASSSGAPSSYEQYF. The CDR3 region has the DNA TGTGCCAGCAGTTCGGGGGCCCCCAGCTCCTACGAGCAGTACTTC.

J is TRBJ1-4 and V is TRBV5-4, with D perhaps matching TRBD1 (5 bases). CDR3 length: 15 residues. V lost 0 bases and J 6 bases, leaving 12 bases between the germline ends. Germline CDR1 SGHNT, CDR2 YYREEE (reference sequence). CDR3 loop: CASSLGGVGDEKLFF. The CDR3 DNA reads TGTGCCAGCAGCTTGGGGGGGGTAGGTGATGAAAAACTGTTTTTT.

The chain employs TRBV27 and TRBJ2-1; no reliable D call. V was clipped by 4 bases and J by 4 bases, with 8 bases between them. Germline CDR1 and CDR2: MNHEY and SMNVEV (reference sequence). There are 13 residues in the CDR3. CDR3 sequence (DNA): TGTGCCAGCAGTTCGGAAACTTACAATGAGCAGTTCTTC. Translating gives CASSSETYNEQFF.

The chain links TRBV28 to TRBJ2-5, with 9 bases fitting TRBD2. From germline, CDR1 is MDHEN and CDR2 SYDVKM. The CDR3 has 15 residues. The V segment lost 7 bases and the J segment 5 bases; nucleotides outside the gene matches: 11. CDR3 DNA sequence: TGTGCCAGCACTAGACTAGCGGTGGTGGGGGAGACCCAGTACTTC. It is translated as CASTRLAVVGETQYF.

In nucleotides, the CDR3 is TGTGCCAGCAGTGAAGGGATGAGCTCCTATAATTCACCCCTCCACTTT. Encoded protein: CASSEGMSSYNSPLHF. This chain joins TRBV2 and TRBJ1-6, with unresolved D. The CDR3 sequence is 16 residues long. Germline loops: CDR1 SNHLY, CDR2 FYNNEI. The V end lost 1 base, the J end lost 0 bases, and 7 bases lay between the germline ends.

The genes are TRBV7-8 and TRBJ2-7; no clear D gene. The V and J ends lost 0 bases and 6 bases respectively, with 9 bases between them. The CDR3 runs to 13 residues. Per germline, CDR1 SGHVS and CDR2 FQNEAQ. CDR3 bases: TGTGCCAGCAGCTTAGCCCAGGTTTCCGAGCAGTACTTC. The encoded protein is CASSLAQVSEQYF.

The CDR3 bases are TGCAGTGCCGCCTCAACTTACTTC. Translating it yields CSAASTYF. The chain is built from TRBV20-1 and TRBJ2-7, with D unresolved. V was cut by 6 bases and J by 13 bases, with 10 bases left in between. Germline loops: CDR1 DFQATT, CDR2 SNEGSKA (reference sequence). The CDR3 spans 8 residues.

This clone appeared a single time. The gene calls are TRBV28 and TRBJ2-7, with D possibly matching TRBD2 (5 bases). CDR1 is MDHEN and CDR2 is SYDVKM in the germline V gene. The CDR3 is 11 residues long. V was trimmed by 5 bases and J by 4 bases, leaving 6 bases between them. The CDR3 protein is CASSREYEQYF. DNA of the CDR3: TGTGCCAGCAGTCGGGAATACGAGCAGTACTTC.

The rearrangement links TRBV11-2 to TRBJ2-7; no clear D. CDR1 is SGHAT and CDR2 is FQNNGV in the germline V gene. V lost 4 bases, J lost 3 bases, and 4 bases lay in between. This CDR3 is 11 amino acids long. CDR3 sequence (DNA): TGTGCCAGCAGCTCCCTCTACGAGCAGTACTTC. Amino acids: CASSSLYEQYF.

V gene TRBV11-3 combines with J gene TRBJ2-1; possibly TRBD1 for D (6 bases). Trimming removed 1 base at V and 6 bases at J, with 7 bases between. Germline CDR1 reads SGHNT; CDR2 reads YENEEA. The CDR3 has 13 residues. CDR3 sequence reads: CASSLVGGNEQFF. For the CDR3, the DNA is TGTGCCAGCAGCTTAGTAGGGGGCAATGAGCAGTTCTTC.

The chain uses TRBV19 and TRBJ1-3; D not resolved. This CDR3 comprises 14 residues. V gave up 3 bases and J gave up 4 bases, with 10 bases separating them. The germline gives CDR1 LNHDA, CDR2 SQIVND (reference sequence). The CDR3 loop reads CASSIPSGGNTIYF. Here the CDR3 DNA reads TGTGCCAGTAGTATCCCCTCTGGGGGAAACACCATATATTTT. The variable domain in full, completed from reference TRBV19 and TRBJ1-3, reads DGGITQSPKYLFRKEGQNVTLSCEQNLNHDAMYWYRQDPGQGLRLIYYSQIVNDFQKGDIAEGYSVSREKKESFPLTVTSAQKNPTAFYLCASSIPSGGNTIYFGEGSWLTVV.

In the case of this clone: One end of the junction fails to match germline, which may point to a read error. The J gene is TRBJ2-7, the V gene TRBV6-1; 12 bases map to TRBD1. Germline V CDR1 and CDR2: MNHNS, SASEGT. The CDR3 is 14 residues long. The CDR3 DNA is TGTGCCAGCAGAAGCGGGACAGGGGGCTACGAGCAGTGCTTC. Translating gives CASRSGTGGYEQCF.

The chain couples TRBV7-9 to TRBJ2-7; 7 nucleotides align to TRBD2. V trimming: 0 bases; J trimming: 0 bases; junction bases outside the gene matches: 2. The CDR3 has 15 residues. Germline V gene sequence: CDR1 SEHNR, CDR2 FQNEAQ (reference sequence). The CDR3 DNA is TGTGCCAGCAGCTTAGCGGGGGGGACCTCCTACGAGCAGTACTTC. This gives the protein CASSLAGGTSYEQYF.

This chain connects TRBV30 to TRBJ2-7, with D perhaps TRBD1 or TRBD2 (5 bases each). Germline V lookup: CDR1 GTSNPN, CDR2 SVGIG (reference sequence). This CDR3 spans 13 amino acids. Trimming removed 5 bases at V and 4 bases at J, with 15 bases between. As DNA, the CDR3 is TGTGCCTGGGACACCGGGACGGTTTACGAGCAGTACTTC. Protein sequence: CAWDTGTVYEQYF.

J is TRBJ2-3 and V is TRBV19; D may correspond to TRBD1 or TRBD2 (5 bases each). CDR1 is LNHDA, CDR2 SQIVND, per germline (reference sequence). V shed 0 bases and J shed 4 bases, with 5 bases lying between them. The CDR3 length is 13 residues. The CDR3 nucleotides read TGTGCCAGTAGTATAGAGGGGGCAGATACGCAGTATTTT. Amino acids: CASSIEGADTQYF.

The V gene is TRBV18, the J gene TRBJ2-7; a possible D gene is TRBD1 (6 bases). Germline values: CDR1 KGHSH, CDR2 LQKENI. Between the trimmed V and J ends, which lost 6 bases and 5 bases, there was a span of 14 bases. CDR3 length: 13 residues. CDR3 loop: CASSAGAGDEQYF. In nucleotides, the CDR3 is TGTGCCAGCTCCGCAGGGGCGGGCGACGAGCAGTACTTC. Complete variable domain (other parts from reference TRBV18 and TRBJ2-7): NAGVMQNPRHLVRRRGQEARLRCSPMKGHSHVYWYRQLPEEGLKFMVYLQKENIIDESGMPKERFSAEFPKEGPSILRIQQVVRGDSAAYFCASSAGAGDEQYFGPGTRLTVT.

This sequence joins TRBV7-3 and TRBJ1-1, with D unresolved. Germline assignment: CDR1 SGHTA and CDR2 FQGTGA. Trimming removed 3 bases from V and 4 bases from J, with 9 bases in between. CDR3 length: 13 amino acids. The CDR3 protein is CASSFSRFTEAFF. The CDR3 DNA is TGTGCCAGCAGCTTTTCCAGGTTCACTGAAGCTTTCTTT.

The CDR3 region is CASSRRLGQRGARETQYF. CDR3 nucleotide sequence: TGTGCCAGCAGCAGGAGGCTGGGCCAGCGGGGAGCGCGGGAGACCCAGTACTTC. The chain is built from TRBV7-2 and TRBJ2-5, with 7 nucleotides matching TRBD2. The junction had 20 bases not matched to a gene; V was cut back by 5 bases and J by 5 bases. The CDR3 loop spans 18 amino acids. CDR1 and CDR2 from the germline V gene are SGHTA and FQGNSA.

The rearrangement uses TRBV4-3 and TRBJ2-3; D unclear. Trimming took off 4 bases at V and 9 bases at J, with 17 bases between the two ends. The CDR3 has 14 amino acids. The germline gives CDR1 LGHNA, CDR2 YSLEER. CDR3 loop: CASSPAGRAITQYF. In DNA, the CDR3 is TGCGCCAGCAGCCCCGCCGGACGGGCGATCACGCAGTATTTT.

This clone was found once. The chain joins TRBV25-1 to TRBJ2-2; 7 nucleotides line up with TRBD2. This CDR3 comprises 14 residues. With V trimmed by 7 bases and J by 1 base, 3 bases remained unmatched. CDR1 is MGHDK, CDR2 SYGVNS, per germline. The chain's CDR3 is CASTSGENTGELFF. Here the CDR3 DNA reads TGTGCCAGCACCAGCGGGGAGAACACCGGGGAGCTGTTTTTT.

The V call is TRBV5-1, the J call TRBJ2-1; D remains ambiguous. The CDR3 loop spans 13 amino acids. In germline, CDR1 is SGHRS, CDR2 YFSETQ. V dropped 4 bases and J dropped 3 bases, with 8 bases sitting between them. As DNA, the CDR3 is TGCGCCAGCAGCGAGGACCACTACAATGAGCAGTTCTTC. This encodes CASSEDHYNEQFF.

This clone appeared once. The chain uses TRBV2 and TRBJ2-5; possibly TRBD1 or TRBD2 for D (6 bases each). TRBJ2-7 explains the end of the DNA better; the J call may be wrong. The CDR3 covers 18 residues. Germline-derived CDR1 and CDR2 are SNHLY and FYNNEI. CDR3 coding DNA: TGTGCCAGCAGTGAGGGTCTTGGGGGCGGGACCGCCTCCTACGAGCAGTACTTC. It encodes CASSEGLGGGTASYEQYF.

V usage is TRBV15 and J usage is TRBJ1-4; weak D call: TRBD1 (6 bases). The length of the CDR3 is 15 residues. Germline CDR1 LNHNV, CDR2 YYDKDF (reference sequence). Trimming stripped 2 bases from V and 5 bases from J, with 12 bases between. The CDR3 DNA reads as TGTGCCACCAGCAGACAGACAGGCCCGAATGAAAAACTGTTTTTT. Its protein product is CATSRQTGPNEKLFF.

V is TRBV10-1 and J is TRBJ2-2; perhaps TRBD2 as D (5 bases). CDR1 is WNHNN, CDR2 SYGVQD, per germline (reference sequence). V lost 6 bases, J lost 6 bases, and 8 bases lay in between. CDR3 size: 12 residues. CDR3 sequence: CASRGDSGELFF. The CDR3 region has the DNA TGCGCCAGCAGGGGAGATTCCGGGGAGCTGTTTTTT.